This paragraph reports one T cell receptor (beta chain). During active infection, Seattle patients enrolled and were then monitored through disease. These data belong to a study of blood T cell repertoires in COVID-19. Study information: Collection of acute and convalescent COVID-19 samples took place in the United States, Italy and Spain. Sample material is recorded as cDNA or gDNA derived from T cells, B-cell-depleted T cells, or PBMCs.

Germline CDR1 is MNHEY and CDR2 is SVGAGI. After removal of 0 bases from V and 10 bases from J, the junction contained 7 bases not matched to a gene. This CDR3 is built from 15 residues. This table comes from immunoSEQ multiplex PCR, and its TCRdb copy is limited to in-frame clones, with some not included. The data contain some 70,000 clones, roughly nine tenths of them singletons. The specimen was peripheral blood. The clonotype originates from a man aged 40-49 years with COVID-19, enrolled during active disease. This rearrangement joins TRBV6-5 to TRBJ2-3; 10 bases line up with TRBD1. CDR3 sequence: CASSYSRQGAFAQYF. In nucleotides, the CDR3 is TGTGCCAGCAGTTACTCGAGACAGGGGGCTTTCGCGCAGTATTTT.